Each of the 16 T cell receptor beta chains below was sequenced from the same sample in a study of T cells in localized non-small cell lung cancer. Assay: immunoSEQ multiplex PCR; the TCRdb copy retains only in-frame clones and omits some. The sample records 3,000 or so clones, approximately 28% being singletons. This material consisted of lung tumor tissue, taken before any cancer treatment. The receptors here all came from a female donor at least 60 years old with stage I lung adenocarcinoma.

This clone turned up a few times. The CDR3 region is CASTPFTTGGGNEQFF. In nucleotides, the CDR3 is TGTGCCAGCACTCCCTTTACGACGGGAGGTGGCAATGAGCAGTTCTTC. The rearrangement uses TRBV11-3 and TRBJ2-1; 7 positions agree with TRBD2. V lost 7 bases, J lost 6 bases, and 15 bases stayed unmatched. This CDR3 has 16 amino acids. Per the germline V gene, CDR1 is SGHNT and CDR2 is YENEEA.

As DNA, the CDR3 is TGTGCCAGCAGATTGGTTGTGCCTGCCACCGGGGAGCTGTTTTTT. This sequence encodes CASRLVVPATGELFF. This rearrangement joins TRBV7-7 to TRBJ2-2; D not certain. CDR3 length: 15 amino acids. V was trimmed by 6 bases and J by 4 bases, leaving 15 bases between them. Germline CDR1 and CDR2: SSHAT and FNYEAQ (reference sequence). The full variable domain, in which reference TRBV7-7 and TRBJ2-2 provide the parts outside the CDR3, is GAGVSQSPRYKVTKRGQDVTLRCDPISSHATLYWYQQALGQGPEFLTYFNYEAQPDKSGLPSDRFSAERPEGSISTLTIQRTEQRDSAMYRCASRLVVPATGELFFGEGSRLTVL.

The chain couples TRBV5-1 to TRBJ1-3, with D perhaps TRBD1 (5 bases). This CDR3 contains 15 residues. The V end was cut by 5 bases, the J end by 4 bases, with 16 bases between. CDR1 is SGHRS, CDR2 YFSETQ, per germline. This chain's CDR3 is CASRVGPDRGNTIYF. The CDR3, as DNA: TGCGCCAGCAGAGTGGGACCCGACCGGGGAAACACCATATATTTT. The full variable domain, in which reference TRBV5-1 and TRBJ1-3 provide the parts outside the CDR3, is KAGVTQTPRYLIKTRGQQVTLSCSPISGHRSVSWYQQTPGQGLQFLFEYFSETQRNKGNFPGRFSGRQFSNSRSEMNVSTLELGDSALYLCASRVGPDRGNTIYFGEGSWLTVV.

This clone has only a few counts. V and J are TRBV19 and TRBJ1-5; a possible D gene is TRBD1 (6 bases). V lost 7 bases and J 2 bases, leaving 15 bases between the germline ends. The CDR3 length is 15 residues. Germline assignment: CDR1 LNHDA and CDR2 SQIVND (reference sequence). CDR3 nucleotide sequence: TGTGCCAGTACTGACAGGCCCGGAGGCAATCAGCCCCAGCATTTT. Protein: CASTDRPGGNQPQHF.

This clone showed up just a few times. The chain carries TRBV18 and TRBJ1-1; D not resolved. Germline lookup yields CDR1 KGHSH and CDR2 LQKENI. Trimming removed 4 bases at V and 1 base at J, with 7 bases between. CDR3 length: 13 residues. CDR3 sequence reads: CASSLQENTEAFF. The CDR3, as DNA: TGTGCCAGCTCACTTCAGGAGAACACTGAAGCTTTCTTT.

By frequency in the sample, this clone is medium-sized. The chain recombines TRBV10-3 with TRBJ2-1; D call uncertain. The CDR3 covers 14 residues. Germline CDR1 is ENHRY and CDR2 is SYGVKD. Between the trimmed V and J ends, which lost 0 bases and 4 bases, there was a span of 7 bases. CDR3 region: CAISESTAYNEQFF. CDR3 sequence (DNA): TGTGCCATCAGTGAGTCGACGGCGTACAATGAGCAGTTCTTC.

This clone has just a few counts. The chain is built from TRBV6-8 and TRBJ2-2; 7 nucleotides align to TRBD1. V shed 7 bases and J 0 bases; nucleotides not matched to a gene: 5. This CDR3 is 15 amino acids long. CDR1 is MNHGY and CDR2 is SAAAGT in the germline V gene. The CDR3 is CASTEGQSNTGELFF. The CDR3 DNA reads as TGTGCCAGCACCGAGGGACAGTCGAACACCGGGGAGCTGTTTTTT.

V usage is TRBV11-3 and J usage is TRBJ2-2, with D possibly called TRBD1 or TRBD2 (5 bases each). The length of the CDR3 is 16 residues. Germline V gives CDR1 SGHNT, CDR2 YENEEA. V gave up 2 bases and J gave up 4 bases, with 14 bases separating them. CDR3 in amino acids: CASSLWGQRLTGELFF. In DNA, the CDR3 is TGTGCCAGCAGCTTATGGGGCCAGCGGCTCACCGGGGAGCTGTTTTTT.

This rearrangement joins TRBV11-3 to TRBJ1-1; D remains ambiguous. The CDR3 runs 14 residues. CDR1 is SGHNT and CDR2 is YENEEA in the germline V gene. V was cut by 2 bases and J by 4 bases, with 11 bases left in between. CDR3 residues: CASSLFLGSTEAFF. The DNA of the CDR3 is TGTGCCAGCAGCTTATTTCTGGGGTCCACTGAAGCTTTCTTT.

This clone appeared a few times. The rearrangement links TRBV5-1 to TRBJ1-1; a possible D gene is TRBD1 (5 bases). V lost 3 bases and J 6 bases, leaving 18 bases between the germline ends. Germline V gene sequence: CDR1 SGHRS, CDR2 YFSETQ. The CDR3 is made up of 15 amino acids. The CDR3 reads CASSWKGPGDAEAFF. The CDR3 coding sequence is TGCGCCAGCAGCTGGAAGGGACCGGGGGACGCTGAAGCTTTCTTT.

The chain recombines TRBV5-1 with TRBJ2-5, with 11 bases lining up with TRBD2. Trimming cost V 5 bases and J 3 bases; bases outside gene matches: 6. The CDR3 loop spans 15 amino acids. Per germline, CDR1 SGHRS and CDR2 YFSETQ. The DNA for the CDR3 is TGCGCCAGCAGGGGACTACTAGCGGGAGAAGAGACCCAGTACTTC. This translates into CASRGLLAGEETQYF.

The rearrangement links TRBV18 to TRBJ1-2, with D unresolved. Germline values: CDR1 KGHSH, CDR2 LQKENI. V was shortened by 2 bases and J by 7 bases, with 20 bases between the two germline ends. The CDR3 has 16 amino acids. This CDR3 reads CASSPSLDAPSGGYTF. CDR3 in DNA: TGTGCCAGCTCACCATCATTGGATGCCCCCTCGGGTGGCTACACCTTC.

The sample holds a few counts of this clone. V and J are TRBV25-1 and TRBJ2-2; 10 nucleotides agree with TRBD1. CDR1 and CDR2 (germline): MGHDK, SYGVNS. V shed 2 bases and J 4 bases; nucleotides not matched to a gene: 4. The CDR3 consists of 16 residues. This chain's CDR3 is CASSEPGTGVTGELFF. The CDR3 DNA sequence: TGTGCCAGCAGTGAACCCGGGACAGGGGTCACCGGGGAGCTGTTTTTT.

This clone was counted once. This chain joins TRBV18 and TRBJ2-1; D may match TRBD1 or TRBD2 (5 bases each). This CDR3 comprises 15 residues. Germline CDR1 is KGHSH and CDR2 is LQKENI. The V gene lost 4 bases and the J gene lost 0 bases, with 10 bases spanning the gap. For the CDR3, the DNA is TGTGCCAGCTCACGCCGGGACCTCTCCTACAATGAGCAGTTCTTC. Amino acid sequence: CASSRRDLSYNEQFF.

The CDR3 reads CAWSTQSVLGYGYTF. Written as DNA, the CDR3 is TGTGCCTGGAGTACTCAGAGCGTTCTCGGCTATGGCTACACCTTC. V is TRBV30 and J is TRBJ1-2; D gene ambiguous. Trimming pared 2 bases from V and 4 bases from J, leaving 17 bases between. Germline lookup yields CDR1 GTSNPN and CDR2 SVGIG (reference sequence). CDR3 length: 15 residues. The variable domain in full, with the rest retrieved from reference TRBV30 and TRBJ1-2, is SQTIHQWPATLVQPVGSPLSLECTVEGTSNPNLYWYRQAAGRGLQLLFYSVGIGQISSEVPQNLSASRPQDRQFILSSKKLLLSDSGFYLCAWSTQSVLGYGYTFGSGTRLTVV.

This clone was seen a few times. The genes are TRBV19 and TRBJ2-7, with 7 bases lining up with TRBD2. CDR3 length: 15 amino acids. CDR1 and CDR2 (germline): LNHDA, SQIVND (reference sequence). Trimming at V came to 3 bases and at J to 3 bases, leaving 8 bases not matched to a gene. The CDR3 DNA sequence: TGTGCCAGTAGTATGCTAGCGGCCACCCTCTACGAGCAGTACTTC. Protein sequence: CASSMLAATLYEQYF. The full variable domain, with the rest looked up from reference TRBV19 and TRBJ2-7, is DGGITQSPKYLFRKEGQNVTLSCEQNLNHDAMYWYRQDPGQGLRLIYYSQIVNDFQKGDIAEGYSVSREKKESFPLTVTSAQKNPTAFYLCASSMLAATLYEQYFGPGTRLTVT.